This entry lists 21 T cell receptor beta chains sequenced from one sample in a study of human T cells and chemical hapten exposure. TCRdb analysed the RACE reads with MiXCR anew, one entry per CDR3 protein. The sample records about 80,000 distinct CDR3 sequences, approximately 10% being singletons. Time point described: patch test 2, 6 weeks after DPC sensitization. The treatment here: therapeutic diphenylcyclopropenone sensitization with weekly scalp DPC. The input for sequencing was whole blood, taken in connection with sensitization to the hapten diphenylcyclopropenone (DPC). The receptor source for this set is a woman in her twenties or thirties with alopecia areata. Some clones in this sample may be carry-over from other donors' samples.

This clonotype came up a few times. The chain has TRBV3-1 and TRBJ2-3; no reliable D call. CDR1 is LGHDT, CDR2 YNNKEL, per germline (reference sequence). The CDR3 extends over 12 amino acids. Trimming left V 3 bases short and J 2 bases short, with 3 bases between. The CDR3 DNA sequence: TGTGCCAGCAGCCACTTCACAGATACGCAGTATTTT. Protein: CASSHFTDTQYF.

The table lists this clonotype with many counts. V is TRBV28 and J is TRBJ1-5; perhaps TRBD1 as D (5 bases). Between the trimmed V and J ends, which lost 6 bases and 2 bases, there was a span of 17 bases. Per the germline V gene, CDR1 is MDHEN and CDR2 is SYDVKM. The CDR3 contains 16 residues. CDR3 bases: TGTGCCAGCAGAACCACTAGAGGAGGGGGCAATCAGCCCCAGCATTTT. Translated, it gives CASRTTRGGGNQPQHF.

This clonotype was counted at least ten times. The rearrangement uses TRBV7-8 and TRBJ2-7; the D is unclear. V was clipped by 1 base and J by 6 bases, with 13 bases between them. Germline assignment: CDR1 SGHVS and CDR2 FQNEAQ. This CDR3 has 14 residues. DNA of the CDR3: TGTGCCAGCAGCTTAGACCAGTTTTACGGCGAGCAGTACTTC. This encodes CASSLDQFYGEQYF.

As regards this clonotype: With a much larger clone just one base away, this may be a read error. The chain carries TRBV5-1 and TRBJ1-6, with D tentatively TRBD1 (5 bases). Germline V gene lookup returns CDR1 SGHRS and CDR2 YFSETQ. Trimming removed 4 bases at V and 11 bases at J, with 16 bases between. The CDR3 is made up of 14 amino acids. CDR3 nucleotides: TGCGCCAGCAGCATACTACCGGACAATACACCCCTCCACTTT. Protein sequence: CASSILPDNTPLHF. Using reference TRBV5-1 and TRBJ1-6 for the parts outside the CDR3, the full variable domain is KAGVTQTPRYLIKTRGQQVTLSCSPISGHRSVSWYQQTPGQGLQFLFEYFSETQRNKGNFPGRFSGRQFSNSRSEMNVSTLELGDSALYLCASSILPDNTPLHFGNGTRLTVT.

The gene calls are TRBV9 and TRBJ2-5, with D possibly matching TRBD1 (6 bases). The germline CDR1 and CDR2 sequences are SGDLS and YYNGEE. Trimming shortened V by 5 bases and J by 5 bases, and 16 bases separated the two germline ends. The CDR3 contains 14 residues. CDR3 DNA sequence: TGTGCCAGCAGTCAGACAGGCCTAGGGGAGACCCAGTACTTC. Translation gives CASSQTGLGETQYF.

This clonotype was detected many times. The gene calls are TRBV7-9 and TRBJ2-2; unclear D gene. This CDR3 contains 15 residues. V lost 2 bases and J lost 0, with 7 bases in between. CDR1 and CDR2 from the germline V gene are SEHNR and FQNEAQ (reference sequence). As DNA, the CDR3 is TGTGCCAGCAGCTTATCCCCTTCGAACACCGGGGAGCTGTTTTTT. Protein product: CASSLSPSNTGELFF.

The table lists this clonotype with many counts. The V and J genes are TRBV27 and TRBJ1-1; D possibly corresponds to TRBD1 (5 bases). Trimming stripped 6 bases from V and 1 base from J, with 24 bases between. Germline V lookup: CDR1 MNHEY, CDR2 SMNVEV (reference sequence). The CDR3 totals 18 residues. DNA for the CDR3: TGTGCCAGCAGGCCCCGCCCGGGGGGGACCTTCGAGAACACTGAAGCTTTCTTT. It specifies CASRPRPGGTFENTEAFF.

On this clonotype itself: This may come from a read error, since a much larger clone is one base off. The CDR3 end shows no conserved phenylalanine or tryptophan, and so a read error is likely. The rearrangement uses TRBV27 and TRBJ2-3; no reliable D call. Germline V gene data show CDR1 as MNHEY and CDR2 as SMNVEV (reference sequence). V was clipped by 3 bases and J by 2 bases, with 9 bases between them. The CDR3 contains 14 residues. The CDR3, as DNA: TGTGCCAGCAGTTTCGGATTAAACACAGATACGCAGTATTCT. Translation: CASSFGLNTDTQYS.

This clonotype was detected many times. The chain has TRBV14 and TRBJ2-1; maybe TRBD1 (5 bases). The V and J ends lost 1 base and 10 bases respectively, with 8 bases between them. The CDR3 is 12 amino acids. Germline values: CDR1 SGHDN, CDR2 FVKESK. The DNA of the CDR3 is TGTGCCAGCAGCCAAGTCTACAGGGAGCAGTTCTTC. It yields the protein CASSQVYREQFF.

This clonotype was counted many times. CDR3 sequence reads: CASRTRTAQKDSPLHF. The CDR3 DNA is TGTGCCAGCAGGACCCGGACGGCCCAAAAGGATTCACCCCTCCACTTT. The V gene is TRBV2, the J gene TRBJ1-6; D ambiguous. This CDR3 is 16 amino acids long. Trimming took off 6 bases at V and 8 bases at J, with 20 bases between the two ends. Germline V gene lookup returns CDR1 SNHLY and CDR2 FYNNEI.

This clonotype occurred many times. The chain couples TRBV29-1 to TRBJ1-1; 7 bases are shared with TRBD1. With 4 bases clipped from V and 4 bases from J, the junction kept 6 bases outside the gene matches. Germline V gene data show CDR1 as SQVTM and CDR2 as ANQGSEA. This CDR3 comprises 13 residues. CDR3 coding DNA: TGCAGCGTTGGACAGGGTACGGGCACTGAAGCTTTCTTT. It translates to CSVGQGTGTEAFF.

This clonotype was recorded many times. The chain recombines TRBV6-6 with TRBJ2-3; D is unresolved. With 7 bases removed from V and 6 bases from J, the gap between germline ends came to 8 bases. CDR3 size: 11 residues. Germline lookup yields CDR1 MNHNY and CDR2 SVGAGI (reference sequence). The CDR3 region is CASTERDTQYF. CDR3 nucleotides: TGTGCCAGCACTGAAAGGGATACGCAGTATTTT.

V usage is TRBV2 and J usage is TRBJ2-5; possibly TRBD2 for D (5 bases). Germline lookup yields CDR1 SNHLY and CDR2 FYNNEI. Between the trimmed V and J ends, which lost 2 bases and 2 bases, there was a span of 12 bases. The CDR3 consists of 15 residues. The CDR3 sequence is CASSETYGVQETQYF. As DNA, the CDR3 is TGTGCCAGCAGTGAAACATACGGGGTGCAAGAGACCCAGTACTTC.

This clonotype was detected only a few times. The V call is TRBV2, the J call TRBJ2-2, with D tentatively TRBD1 (5 bases). Trimming took 2 bases from V and 5 from J, leaving 12 bases between them. The length of the CDR3 is 15 residues. Germline V gene lookup returns CDR1 SNHLY and CDR2 FYNNEI. The CDR3 loop reads CASSEQPPGTGELFF. Here the CDR3 DNA reads TGTGCCAGCAGTGAACAACCCCCAGGGACCGGGGAGCTGTTTTTT.

The chain employs TRBV15 and TRBJ1-3, with D perhaps TRBD1 (5 bases). CDR3 length: 15 amino acids. Trimming stripped 0 bases from V and 4 bases from J, with 10 bases between. Germline V CDR1 and CDR2: LNHNV, YYDKDF (reference sequence). In DNA form, the CDR3 reads TGTGCCACCAGCAGAGATCGAGACAGAGGAAACACCATATATTTT. Its protein product is CATSRDRDRGNTIYF.

This clonotype appeared many times. V and J are TRBV7-9 and TRBJ2-6; no clear D gene. The CDR3 covers 16 residues. Looked up from germline, CDR1 is SEHNR and CDR2 is FQNEAQ (reference sequence). Trimming shortened V by 5 bases and J by 4 bases, and 15 bases separated the two germline ends. The CDR3 protein is CASSGSQATGANVLTF. CDR3 bases: TGTGCCAGCAGCGGGTCGCAGGCAACAGGGGCCAACGTCCTGACTTTC.

This clonotype showed up just a few times. The chain couples TRBV29-1 to TRBJ2-6; D unclear. The CDR3 has 16 residues. Germline V gives CDR1 SQVTM, CDR2 ANQGSEA. The V gene lost 4 bases and the J gene lost 0 bases, with 13 bases spanning the gap. The CDR3 is CSVGLIGLSGANVLTF. The CDR3 bases are TGCAGCGTTGGCCTTATCGGGCTCTCTGGGGCCAACGTCCTGACTTTC.

This clonotype was seen a few times. The CDR3 DNA is TGTGCCAGCAGCTTGGACCAACTTAGCGGGCTCACAGATACGCAGTATTTT. Its translation: CASSLDQLSGLTDTQYF. The chain joins TRBV7-2 to TRBJ2-3; TRBD2 aligns across 7 bases. The V gene's germline CDR1 is SGHTA and CDR2 FQGNSA. J was trimmed by 2 bases and V by 3 bases; bases with no gene match: 11. The CDR3 spans 17 residues. Combining the CDR3 with reference TRBV7-2 and TRBJ2-3 gives the whole variable domain GAGVSQSPSNKVTEKGKDVELRCDPISGHTALYWYRQSLGQGLEFLIYFQGNSAPDKSGLPSDRFSAERTGGSVSTLTIQRTQQEDSAVYLCASSLDQLSGLTDTQYFGPGTRLTVL.

The rearrangement links TRBV6-5 to TRBJ2-5, with D possibly matching TRBD1 (6 bases). The CDR3 sequence is 15 residues long. CDR1 MNHEY and CDR2 SVGAGI come from the germline V gene. The ends were cut back, 5 bases at V and 6 bases at J, with 19 bases in the middle. CDR3 nucleotides: TGTGCCAGCAGTATGACCGGACAGAAGCTCAAGACCCAGTACTTC. This codes for CASSMTGQKLKTQYF.

Worth noting for this clonotype: A read error may be the cause here, since a much bigger clone is one base away. V gene TRBV20-1 combines with J gene TRBJ1-2, with D unresolved. Germline V gene data show CDR1 as DFQATT and CDR2 as SNEGSKA (reference sequence). The V gene lost 3 bases and the J gene lost 7 bases, with 12 bases spanning the gap. The CDR3 covers 12 residues. This CDR3 reads CSASVELGGYTF. CDR3 bases: TGCAGTGCTAGTGTCGAACTCGGTGGCTACACCTTC.

The chain couples TRBV11-2 to TRBJ2-7, with unresolved D. CDR3 length: 12 residues. Germline CDR1 and CDR2: SGHAT and FQNNGV. Trimming left V 5 bases short and J 2 bases short, with 7 bases between. This chain's CDR3 is CASSMDTYEQYF. CDR3 in DNA: TGTGCCAGCAGCATGGATACCTACGAGCAGTACTTC.